This T cell receptor (beta chain) comes out of a study of cytomegalovirus exposure and HLA in healthy donors. Notes on the study in general: Researchers reported in a later analysis that a missense DCLRE1C variant was tied to TCR beta V- and J-gene trimming. Cytomegalovirus status was reportedly diagnosed by the classifier with high specificity and sensitivity.

The length of the CDR3 is 14 residues. Germline V gene lookup returns CDR1 MNHEY and CDR2 SMNVEV (reference sequence). The V gene lost 8 bases and the J gene lost 4 bases, with 18 bases spanning the gap. About this clone itself: Its matching antigen is unknown.

It was with 60 Vbeta and 13 Jbeta primers that the PCR ran. The data were produced by immunoSEQ multiplex PCR, yet TCRdb's version contains in-frame clones alone and is incomplete. Found here are 85,000 to 100,000 clones, approximately 89% of them singletons; the top ten hold approximately 9.2%. The source material was PBMCs. The chain is built from TRBV27 and TRBJ2-7, with a possible D match to TRBD2 (5 bases). The clonotype comes from a man aged 25 to 40 in good health and CMV-seropositive. CDR3 DNA: TGTGCCAGCGGCCCTCTTGAGACGGGATACGAGCAGTACTTC. Translation: CASGPLETGYEQYF.